This T cell receptor beta chain came from a study of blood T cell repertoires in COVID-19. At the level of the study: Nucleic acid was either cDNA or gDNA, and it came from T cells, B-cell-depleted T cells, or PBMCs.

CDR3 size: 15 residues. Germline V gene lookup returns CDR1 SGHAT and CDR2 FQNNGV. Trimming at V came to 4 bases and at J to 2 bases, leaving 2 bases not matched to a gene. In the study's own analysis: Reference gene primer amplification gave estimated nucleated cell counts. Libraries were prepared by immunoSEQ multiplex PCR; TCRdb keeps only in-frame clonotypes and omits some of them. The V and J calls and clone size were taken over from that table, and D and trimming were inferred from the DNA. The table includes around 79,000 clones, 65% to 90% detected once. V usage is TRBV11-2 and J usage is TRBJ2-3, with 11 bases that match TRBD2. This receptor was taken from a woman in her sixties or seventies with acute or convalescent COVID-19. Sequences were obtained from peripheral blood. The CDR3 DNA is TGTGCCAGCAGCTCGACTAGCGGGGTCACAGATACGCAGTATTTT. Amino acid sequence: CASSSTSGVTDTQYF.